The next 31 T cell receptor beta chains were all read from a single sample in a study of T cell repertoires in cytomegalovirus infection. TCRdb re-analysed the reads in MiXCR, keeping a single row per CDR3 protein. Of hundreds of thousands of distinct CDR3 sequences listed, approximately 32% were seen once; the top ten hold around 11%. No antigen has been identified for these receptors. The sequenced sample was cultured CD8+ T cells from PBMCs, obtained from culture after CMV antigen stimulation. Receptors were obtained from a human donor in good health (CMV status not recorded). Some clones in this sample may be carry-over from other donors' samples.

The rearrangement links TRBV10-3 to TRBJ1-2; D might be TRBD1 (6 bases). From germline, CDR1 is ENHRY and CDR2 SYGVKD. This CDR3 is built from 15 residues. V lost 3 bases, J lost 6 bases, and 17 bases lay in between. The CDR3 coding sequence is TGTGCCATCAGTGACGGGACATGGCCCGGGGATGGCTACACCTTC. Translation: CAISDGTWPGDGYTF.

In its sample, this clonotype was seen a few times. The chain combines TRBV11-3 with TRBJ2-3; 12 bases are a match to TRBD2. From germline, CDR1 is SGHNT and CDR2 YENEEA. The CDR3 has 14 residues. V trimming: 4 bases; J trimming: 5 bases; junction bases outside the gene matches: 1. CDR3 region: CASSSGLAGDTQYF. In DNA form, the CDR3 reads TGTGCCAGCAGCTCGGGACTAGCGGGAGATACGCAGTATTTT.

This clonotype was picked up a small number of times. J is TRBJ2-5 and V is TRBV19; TRBD1 agrees at 9 bases. V lost 6 bases, J lost 3 bases, and 2 bases stayed unmatched. Germline values: CDR1 LNHDA, CDR2 SQIVND (reference sequence). This CDR3 is built from 13 residues. The CDR3 sequence: CASRDRGKETQYF. In DNA, the CDR3 is TGTGCCAGTAGAGACAGGGGGAAAGAGACCCAGTACTTC.

The J gene is TRBJ1-2, the V gene TRBV7-2; D unclear. Trimming shortened V by 4 bases and J by 1 base, and 19 bases separated the two germline ends. The CDR3 spans 17 residues. CDR1 and CDR2 (germline): SGHTA, FQGNSA. The CDR3 region has the DNA TGTGCCAGCAGCTCTATACGGACGGGGAATATTAACTATGGCTACACCTTC. As protein: CASSSIRTGNINYGYTF. Full variable domain (rest looked up from reference TRBV7-2 and TRBJ1-2): GAGVSQSPSNKVTEKGKDVELRCDPISGHTALYWYRQSLGQGLEFLIYFQGNSAPDKSGLPSDRFSAERTGGSVSTLTIQRTQQEDSAVYLCASSSIRTGNINYGYTFGSGTRLTVV.

This clonotype was seen only a few times. The chain is built from TRBV6-5 and TRBJ2-3; no definite D call. V was cut by 3 bases and J by 1 base, with 8 bases left in between. Germline loops: CDR1 MNHEY, CDR2 SVGAGI. The CDR3 spans 14 residues. The CDR3 is CASSYWQGTDTQYF. CDR3 DNA: TGTGCCAGCAGTTATTGGCAGGGCACAGATACGCAGTATTTT.

This clonotype has just a few counts. The chain carries TRBV6-5 and TRBJ1-3; 9 nucleotides match TRBD1. There are 19 residues in the CDR3. J was trimmed by 6 bases and V by 1 base; bases with no gene match: 16. CDR1 is MNHEY and CDR2 is SVGAGI in the germline V gene. The CDR3 bases are TGTGCCAGCAGTTACTTCTACCCCGGGGGACAGGGAATTGAAAACACCATATATTTT. Protein: CASSYFYPGGQGIENTIYF.

The rearrangement uses TRBV5-4 and TRBJ2-5, with TRBD2 matching 12 bases. Unmatched junction bases numbered 8, after V lost 2 bases and J lost 3 bases. CDR1 is SGHNT, CDR2 YYREEE, per germline (reference sequence). The length of the CDR3 is 17 residues. CDR3 sequence: CASSFGLAGLKEETQYF. The CDR3 DNA reads TGTGCCAGCAGCTTCGGACTAGCGGGGTTGAAGGAAGAGACCCAGTACTTC.

This clonotype was found a few times. This sequence joins TRBV20-1 and TRBJ2-5; the match to TRBD2 covers 10 bases. The V segment lost 0 bases and the J segment 5 bases; nucleotides outside the gene matches: 18. CDR3 length: 19 residues. Germline CDR1 reads DFQATT; CDR2 reads SNEGSKA (reference sequence). CDR3 DNA sequence: TGCAGTGCTAGAGATGTTGGTAGCGGGGGGCCCGACCCCTTGGAGACCCAGTACTTC. Encoded protein: CSARDVGSGGPDPLETQYF.

This rearrangement joins TRBV7-9 to TRBJ1-1; D ambiguous. Germline assignment: CDR1 SEHNR and CDR2 FQNEAQ (reference sequence). V was pared by 0 bases and J by 7 bases, with 9 bases between. CDR3 length equals 13 residues. The CDR3 protein is CASSLARSREAFF. CDR3 bases: TGTGCCAGCAGCTTAGCCCGGAGCCGTGAAGCTTTCTTT.

The V call is TRBV5-4, the J call TRBJ2-7; D might be TRBD1 (5 bases). With 2 bases removed from V and 2 bases from J, the gap between germline ends came to 11 bases. The CDR3 sequence is 14 residues long. Looked up from germline, CDR1 is SGHNT and CDR2 is YYREEE (reference sequence). In DNA form, the CDR3 reads TGTGCCAGCAGCTTAGCAACAGGTGCCTACGAGCAGTACTTC. It codes for CASSLATGAYEQYF.

The chain combines TRBV7-9 with TRBJ2-7; TRBD1 matches 8 bases. Germline V gives CDR1 SEHNR, CDR2 FQNEAQ (reference sequence). The CDR3 runs to 15 residues. After removal of 1 base from V and 3 bases from J, the junction contained 5 bases not matched to a gene. The CDR3 DNA is TGTGCCAGCAGCTTAGGGCAGGGGGCGCGCTACGAGCAGTACTTC. Protein product: CASSLGQGARYEQYF.

With respect to this clonotype: Just one base apart from a much larger clone, this may be a read error. V gene TRBV7-2 combines with J gene TRBJ2-1; TRBD2 matches at 13 bases. The length of the CDR3 is 16 residues. V trimming: 5 bases; J trimming: 5 bases; junction bases outside the gene matches: 6. CDR1 SGHTA and CDR2 FQGNSA come from the germline V gene. The DNA of the CDR3 is TGTGCCAGCAGCCAATGGACTAGCGGGGGCCACAATGAGCAGTTCTTC. The encoded protein is CASSQWTSGGHNEQFF.

CDR3: CASSFRAAAYEQYV. CDR3 sequence (DNA): TGTGCCAGCAGTTTTAGAGCGGCGGCCTACGAGCAGTACGTC. This chain connects TRBV28 to TRBJ2-7; D possibly corresponds to TRBD2 (5 bases). CDR3 length: 14 residues. With 3 bases removed from V and 2 bases from J, the gap between germline ends came to 11 bases. Germline V CDR1 and CDR2: MDHEN, SYDVKM.

This clonotype was detected only a few times. The V and J genes are TRBV7-2 and TRBJ2-3, with 8 positions matching TRBD2. In germline, CDR1 is SGHTA, CDR2 FQGNSA. With 5 bases clipped from V and 7 bases from J, the junction kept 11 bases outside the gene matches. CDR3 length equals 15 residues. CDR3 in amino acids: CASSPGGGGRHTQYF. The CDR3 coding sequence is TGTGCCAGCAGCCCCGGTGGCGGGGGGCGGCATACGCAGTATTTT.

This clonotype was seen repeatedly, ten times or more. CDR3 DNA sequence: TGTGCCAGCAGTTACTTCGGCAGCTCCTACAATGAGCAGTTCTTC. Amino acids: CASSYFGSSYNEQFF. The chain employs TRBV6-5 and TRBJ2-1; D is undetermined. In germline, CDR1 is MNHEY, CDR2 SVGAGI. With 1 base removed from V and 0 bases from J, the gap between germline ends came to 7 bases. This CDR3 has 15 amino acids.

Comments on this clonotype: Since a much larger clone is just one base distant, this may be a read error. The chain carries TRBV7-9 and TRBJ1-2, with D possibly matching TRBD1 (5 bases). There are 16 residues in the CDR3. The V end lost 0 bases, the J end lost 2 bases, and 13 bases lay between the germline ends. Germline assignment: CDR1 SEHNR and CDR2 FQNEAQ (reference sequence). The CDR3 sequence is CASSLAGPGTNYGYTF. The CDR3 DNA reads as TGTGCCAGCAGCTTAGCCGGACCCGGGACCAACTATGGCTACACCTTC.

J is TRBJ1-2 and V is TRBV20-1, with TRBD1 matching 8 bases. Germline V CDR1 and CDR2: DFQATT, SNEGSKA (reference sequence). V was pared by 0 bases and J by 0 bases, with 6 bases of the junction left unmatched. The CDR3 extends over 16 amino acids. In DNA, the CDR3 is TGCAGTGCTAGAGATAGACAGGGGAAACCTAACTATGGCTACACCTTC. Translated: CSARDRQGKPNYGYTF.

The V and J genes are TRBV19 and TRBJ2-7, with 9 bases matching TRBD1. The CDR3 is made up of 15 amino acids. CDR1 LNHDA and CDR2 SQIVND come from the germline V gene (reference sequence). Trimming took 3 bases from V and 4 from J; bases not matched to a gene: 7. CDR3 sequence (DNA): TGTGCCAGTAGTATCAGCGGGACAGGGAAATACGAGCAGTACTTC. Its translation: CASSISGTGKYEQYF.

This sequence joins TRBV5-4 and TRBJ2-2, with 14 bases fitting TRBD2. The CDR3 sequence is 16 residues long. With 4 bases clipped from V and 4 bases from J, the junction kept 3 bases outside the gene matches. The germline gives CDR1 SGHNT, CDR2 YYREEE (reference sequence). The CDR3 sequence is CASSQTSGGGTGELFF. The CDR3 DNA reads as TGTGCCAGCAGCCAGACTAGCGGGGGGGGCACCGGGGAGCTGTTTTTT.

The rearrangement links TRBV19 to TRBJ2-1; D is undetermined. This CDR3 has 15 residues. V was shortened by 0 bases and J by 1 base, with 7 bases between the two germline ends. From germline, CDR1 is LNHDA and CDR2 SQIVND (reference sequence). In nucleotides, the CDR3 is TGTGCCAGTAGTATAGACAGTGGGTCCTACAATGAGCAGTTCTTC. Its protein is CASSIDSGSYNEQFF.

The chain recombines TRBV7-9 with TRBJ2-3; D might be TRBD1 (7 bases). The CDR3 contains 15 residues. Germline lookup yields CDR1 SEHNR and CDR2 FQNEAQ (reference sequence). The V and J ends lost 5 bases and 2 bases respectively, with 14 bases between them. As DNA, the CDR3 is TGTGCCAGCAGCCAGGGGGAGGTTCCCACAGATACGCAGTATTTT. Translating gives CASSQGEVPTDTQYF.

The chain employs TRBV7-2 and TRBJ2-3, with D perhaps being TRBD1 or TRBD2 (5 bases each). V lost 3 bases and J 9 bases, leaving 10 bases between the germline ends. The CDR3 extends over 12 amino acids. Germline V gene data show CDR1 as SGHTA and CDR2 as FQGNSA. CDR3 sequence (DNA): TGTGCCAGCAGCTTGGGGGACCGGACGCAGTATTTT. Translating it yields CASSLGDRTQYF.

V is TRBV25-1 and J is TRBJ1-6, with D hard to call. V lost 1 base and J lost 7, with 8 bases in between. Germline lookup yields CDR1 MGHDK and CDR2 SYGVNS. This CDR3 contains 14 residues. CDR3 protein: CASSELWENSPLHF. The CDR3, as DNA: TGTGCCAGCAGTGAATTATGGGAGAATTCACCCCTCCACTTT. The variable domain in full, with the rest retrieved from reference TRBV25-1 and TRBJ1-6, is EADIYQTPRYLVIGTGKKITLECSQTMGHDKMYWYQQDPGMELHLIHYSYGVNSTEKGDLSSESTVSRIRTEHFPLTLESARPSHTSQYLCASSELWENSPLHFGNGTRLTVT.

The chain joins TRBV20-1 to TRBJ1-1; tentative D call: TRBD1 (5 bases). This CDR3 is 14 amino acids long. CDR1 DFQATT and CDR2 SNEGSKA come from the germline V gene (reference sequence). V lost 0 bases and J 3 bases, leaving 11 bases between the germline ends. Here the CDR3 DNA reads TGCAGTGCTAGAGAAGTGCGGGGGTACACTGAAGCTTTCTTT. Translating gives CSAREVRGYTEAFF.

V usage is TRBV27 and J usage is TRBJ2-2; D gene unclear. Germline V gene data show CDR1 as MNHEY and CDR2 as SMNVEV (reference sequence). This CDR3 is built from 10 residues. The V and J ends lost 8 bases and 7 bases respectively, with 5 bases between them. The CDR3 loop reads CASGNGELFF. In DNA, the CDR3 is TGTGCCAGCGGGAACGGGGAGCTGTTTTTT.

In its sample, this clonotype was seen once. The rearrangement uses TRBV10-3 and TRBJ2-1; 13 bases match TRBD2. The germline V gene encodes CDR1 ENHRY and CDR2 SYGVKD. The CDR3 is made up of 16 amino acids. Germline trimming cut 3 bases from V and 4 bases from J; bases unmatched to any gene: 3. The CDR3 DNA reads as TGTGCCATCAGTGACTCGACTAGCGGGGGGTACAATGAGCAGTTCTTC. It is translated as CAISDSTSGGYNEQFF.

CDR3 sequence (DNA): TGTGCTAGCAGACCTAAACGACAGGGCGCGAGGGAGCAGTACGTC. This sequence encodes CASRPKRQGAREQYV. The chain has TRBV7-6 and TRBJ2-7; 7 nucleotides agree with TRBD1. The CDR3 runs 15 residues. Germline assignment: CDR1 SGHVS and CDR2 FNYEAQ.

The chain is built from TRBV5-6 and TRBJ2-2; 7 bases align to TRBD2. The germline gives CDR1 SGHDT, CDR2 YYEEEE. The V and J ends lost 3 bases and 9 bases, in that order; junction bases with no gene match: 5. The CDR3 totals 13 residues. CDR3: CASSYGGLRELFF. Written as DNA, the CDR3 is TGTGCCAGCAGCTACGGGGGGTTACGGGAGCTGTTTTTT.

The chain joins TRBV19 to TRBJ2-1, with D possibly called TRBD1 or TRBD2 (6 bases each). There are 15 residues in the CDR3. Germline V gives CDR1 LNHDA, CDR2 SQIVND (reference sequence). V was cut by 5 bases and J by 13 bases, with 24 bases left in between. The CDR3 DNA reads TGTGCCAGTAGTCCCATAATTCGGGGGCTCCAAGACCAGTTCTTC. As protein: CASSPIIRGLQDQFF.

The chain employs TRBV2 and TRBJ1-1, with no clear D. Germline loops: CDR1 SNHLY, CDR2 FYNNEI. The CDR3 consists of 13 residues. Trimming shortened V by 10 bases and J by 3 bases, and 15 bases separated the two germline ends. The DNA of the CDR3 is TGTGCCACCCCAGGCGGGGTAGACACTGAAGCTTTCTTT. Residues: CATPGGVDTEAFF.

V is TRBV19 and J is TRBJ1-2; tentatively, D is TRBD1 (5 bases). V dropped 6 bases and J dropped 0 bases, with 14 bases sitting between them. The CDR3 has 15 residues. Germline V lookup: CDR1 LNHDA, CDR2 SQIVND (reference sequence). The CDR3 region is CASRPATASNYGYTF. The CDR3 nucleotides are TGTGCCAGTAGGCCCGCGACAGCATCTAACTATGGCTACACCTTC.